The sample holds a few counts of the clone carrying this T cell receptor (beta chain). Each donor gave approximately 9.7 milliliters of peripheral blood. Germline V CDR1 and CDR2: MNHEY, SVGAGI. V lost 2 bases and J 0 bases, leaving 14 bases between the germline ends. The length of the CDR3 is 18 residues. The record originates from a study of blood T cells in healthy people across ages. A J-beta primer mix and a sample-barcoded 5' primer were used in a second PCR of about 7 to 12 cycles. Each CDR3 protein gets one entry after TCRdb re-called the 5' RACE reads with MiXCR. This table has roughly 1.6 million distinct CDR3 sequences, roughly 32% appearing once.

The chain couples TRBV6-5 to TRBJ1-6, with D perhaps matching TRBD1 (6 bases). What was sequenced was blood. The sequence was obtained from a woman aged 30 to 39 in good health. The CDR3 region is CASSYTRTDSSYNSPLHF. The CDR3 DNA is TGTGCCAGCAGTTACACGAGGACAGACAGCTCCTATAATTCACCCCTCCACTTT.